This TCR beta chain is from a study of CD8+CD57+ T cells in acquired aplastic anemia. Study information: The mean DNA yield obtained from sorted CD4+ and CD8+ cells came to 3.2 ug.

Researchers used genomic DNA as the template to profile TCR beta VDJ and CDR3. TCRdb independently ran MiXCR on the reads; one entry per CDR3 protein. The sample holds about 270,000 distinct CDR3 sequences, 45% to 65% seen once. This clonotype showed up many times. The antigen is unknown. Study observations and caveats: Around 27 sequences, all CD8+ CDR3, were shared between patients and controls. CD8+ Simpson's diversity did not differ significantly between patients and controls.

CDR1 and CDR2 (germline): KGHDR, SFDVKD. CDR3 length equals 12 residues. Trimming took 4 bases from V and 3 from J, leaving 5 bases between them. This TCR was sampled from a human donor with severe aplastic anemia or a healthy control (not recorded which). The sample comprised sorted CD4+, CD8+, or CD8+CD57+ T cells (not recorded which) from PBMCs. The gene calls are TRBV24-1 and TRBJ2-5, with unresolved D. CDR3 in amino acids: CATSEGKETQYF. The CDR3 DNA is TGTGCCACCAGTGAGGGGAAAGAGACCCAGTACTTC.